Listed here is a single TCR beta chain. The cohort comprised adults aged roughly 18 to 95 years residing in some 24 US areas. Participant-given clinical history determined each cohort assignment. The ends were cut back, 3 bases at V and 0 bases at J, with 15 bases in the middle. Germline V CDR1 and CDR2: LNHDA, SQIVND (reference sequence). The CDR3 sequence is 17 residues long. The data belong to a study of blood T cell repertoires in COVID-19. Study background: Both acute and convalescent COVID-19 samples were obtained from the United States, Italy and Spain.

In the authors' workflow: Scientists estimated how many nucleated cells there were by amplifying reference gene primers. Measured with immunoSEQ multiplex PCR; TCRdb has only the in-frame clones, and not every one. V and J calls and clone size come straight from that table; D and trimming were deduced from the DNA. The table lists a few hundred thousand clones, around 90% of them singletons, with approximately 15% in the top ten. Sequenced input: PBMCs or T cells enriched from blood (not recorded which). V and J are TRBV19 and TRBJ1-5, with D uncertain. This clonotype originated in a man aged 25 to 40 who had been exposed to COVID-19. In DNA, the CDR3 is TGTGCCAGTAGTATCGGCCGCACAGTTTATAGCAATCAGCCCCAGCATTTT. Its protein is CASSIGRTVYSNQPQHF. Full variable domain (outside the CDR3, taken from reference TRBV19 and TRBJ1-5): DGGITQSPKYLFRKEGQNVTLSCEQNLNHDAMYWYRQDPGQGLRLIYYSQIVNDFQKGDIAEGYSVSREKKESFPLTVTSAQKNPTAFYLCASSIGRTVYSNQPQHFGDGTRLSIL.